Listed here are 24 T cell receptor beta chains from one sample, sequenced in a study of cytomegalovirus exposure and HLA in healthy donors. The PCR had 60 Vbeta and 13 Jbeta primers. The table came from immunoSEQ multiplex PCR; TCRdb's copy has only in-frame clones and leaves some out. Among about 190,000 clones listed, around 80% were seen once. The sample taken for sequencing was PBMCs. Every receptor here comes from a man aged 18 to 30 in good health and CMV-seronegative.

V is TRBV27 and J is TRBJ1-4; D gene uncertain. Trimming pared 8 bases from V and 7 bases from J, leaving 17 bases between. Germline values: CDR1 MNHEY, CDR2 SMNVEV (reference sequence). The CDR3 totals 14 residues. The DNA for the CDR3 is TGTGCCAGCGGACTACGCGTTAAAAGTGAAAAACTGTTTTTT. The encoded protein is CASGLRVKSEKLFF. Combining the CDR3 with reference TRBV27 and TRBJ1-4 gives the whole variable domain EAQVTQNPRYLITVTGKKLTVTCSQNMNHEYMSWYRQDPGLGLRQIYYSMNVEVTDKGDVPEGYKVSRKEKRNFPLILESPSPNQTSLYFCASGLRVKSEKLFFGSGTQLSVL.

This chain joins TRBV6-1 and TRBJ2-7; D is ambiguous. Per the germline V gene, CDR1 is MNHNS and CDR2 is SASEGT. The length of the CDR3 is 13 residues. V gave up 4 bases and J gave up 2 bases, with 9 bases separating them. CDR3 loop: CASSGNLAYEQYF. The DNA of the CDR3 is TGTGCCAGCAGTGGCAACTTGGCCTACGAGCAGTACTTC.

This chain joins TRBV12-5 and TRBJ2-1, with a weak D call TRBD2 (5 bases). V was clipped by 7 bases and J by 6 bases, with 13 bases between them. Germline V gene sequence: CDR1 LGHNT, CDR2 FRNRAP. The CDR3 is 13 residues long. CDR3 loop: CASALAGSNEQFF. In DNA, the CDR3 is TGTGCTAGTGCCCTAGCAGGAAGCAATGAGCAGTTCTTC.

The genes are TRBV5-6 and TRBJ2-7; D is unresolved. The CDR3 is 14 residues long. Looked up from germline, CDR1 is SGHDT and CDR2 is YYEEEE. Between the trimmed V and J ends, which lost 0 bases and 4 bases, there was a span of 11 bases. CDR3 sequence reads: CASSLGASEYEQYF. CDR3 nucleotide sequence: TGTGCCAGCAGCTTGGGGGCCTCGGAATACGAGCAGTACTTC.

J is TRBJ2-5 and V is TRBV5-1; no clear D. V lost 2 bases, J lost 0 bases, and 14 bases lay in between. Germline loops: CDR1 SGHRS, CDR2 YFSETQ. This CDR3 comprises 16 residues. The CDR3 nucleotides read TGCGCCAGCAGCTTTGCAAAGACAAAGTACCAAGAGACCCAGTACTTC. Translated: CASSFAKTKYQETQYF. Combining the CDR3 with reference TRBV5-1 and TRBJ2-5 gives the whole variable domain KAGVTQTPRYLIKTRGQQVTLSCSPISGHRSVSWYQQTPGQGLQFLFEYFSETQRNKGNFPGRFSGRQFSNSRSEMNVSTLELGDSALYLCASSFAKTKYQETQYFGPGTRLLVL.

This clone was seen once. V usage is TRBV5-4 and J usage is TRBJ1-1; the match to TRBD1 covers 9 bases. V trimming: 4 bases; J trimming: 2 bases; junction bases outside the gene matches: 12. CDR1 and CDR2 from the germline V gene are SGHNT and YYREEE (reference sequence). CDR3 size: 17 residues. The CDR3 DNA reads TGTGCCAGCAGCGGACCGGGACAGGGATATTTTAACACTGAAGCTTTCTTT. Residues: CASSGPGQGYFNTEAFF.

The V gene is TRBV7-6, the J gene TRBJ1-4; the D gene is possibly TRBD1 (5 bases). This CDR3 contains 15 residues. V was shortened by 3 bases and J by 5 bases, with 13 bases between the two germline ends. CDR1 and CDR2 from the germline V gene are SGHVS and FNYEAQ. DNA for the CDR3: TGTGCCAGCAGCTTCAGCGGGGGTATGAATGAAAAACTGTTTTTT. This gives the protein CASSFSGGMNEKLFF. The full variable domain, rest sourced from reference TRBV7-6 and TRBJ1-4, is GAGVSQSPRYKVTKRGQDVALRCDPISGHVSLYWYRQALGQGPEFLTYFNYEAQQDKSGLPNDRFSAERPEGSISTLTIQRTEQRDSAMYRCASSFSGGMNEKLFFGSGTQLSVL.

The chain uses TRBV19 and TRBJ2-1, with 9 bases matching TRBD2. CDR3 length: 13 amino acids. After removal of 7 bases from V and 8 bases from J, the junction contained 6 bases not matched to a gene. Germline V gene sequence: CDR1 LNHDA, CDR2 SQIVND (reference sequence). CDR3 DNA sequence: TGTGCCAGTATGGGCGGGAGGGCCGATGAGCAGTTCTTC. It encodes CASMGGRADEQFF.

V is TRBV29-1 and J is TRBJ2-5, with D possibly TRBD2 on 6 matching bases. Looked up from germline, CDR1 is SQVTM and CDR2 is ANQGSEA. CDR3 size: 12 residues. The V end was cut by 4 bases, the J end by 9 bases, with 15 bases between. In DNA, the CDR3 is TGCAGCGTTGGCGGGATCACCGTGGCCCAGTACTTC. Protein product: CSVGGITVAQYF.

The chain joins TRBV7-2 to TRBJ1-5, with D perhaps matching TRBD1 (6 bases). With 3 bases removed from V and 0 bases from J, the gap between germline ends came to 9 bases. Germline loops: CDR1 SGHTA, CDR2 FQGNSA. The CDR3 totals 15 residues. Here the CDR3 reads CASSFYRASNQPQHF. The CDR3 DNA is TGTGCCAGCAGCTTTTACAGGGCTAGCAATCAGCCCCAGCATTTT.

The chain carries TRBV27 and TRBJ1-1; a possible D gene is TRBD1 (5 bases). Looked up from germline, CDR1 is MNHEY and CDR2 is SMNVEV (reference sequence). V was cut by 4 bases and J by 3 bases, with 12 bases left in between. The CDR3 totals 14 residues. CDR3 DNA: TGTGCCAGCAGTTCTGCGGCAGGGTACACTGAAGCTTTCTTT. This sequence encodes CASSSAAGYTEAFF.

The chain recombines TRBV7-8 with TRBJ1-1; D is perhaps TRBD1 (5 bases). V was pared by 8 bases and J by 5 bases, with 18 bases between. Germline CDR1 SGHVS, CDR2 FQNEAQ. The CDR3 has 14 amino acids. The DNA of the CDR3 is TGTGCCAGCCTAACCCCGGGACTCGGGACTGAAGCTTTCTTT. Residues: CASLTPGLGTEAFF.

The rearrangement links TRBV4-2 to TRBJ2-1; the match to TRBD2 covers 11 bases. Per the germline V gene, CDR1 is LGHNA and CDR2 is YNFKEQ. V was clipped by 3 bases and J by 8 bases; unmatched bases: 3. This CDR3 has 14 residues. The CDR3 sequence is CASSQTSGIDEQFF. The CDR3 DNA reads TGTGCCAGCAGCCAGACTAGCGGGATCGATGAGCAGTTCTTC.

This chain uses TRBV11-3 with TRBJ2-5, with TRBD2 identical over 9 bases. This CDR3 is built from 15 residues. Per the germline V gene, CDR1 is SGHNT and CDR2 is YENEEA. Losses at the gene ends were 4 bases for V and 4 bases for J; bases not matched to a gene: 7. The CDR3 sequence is CASSSGLADLETQYF. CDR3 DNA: TGTGCCAGCAGCTCGGGACTAGCAGATTTAGAGACCCAGTACTTC.

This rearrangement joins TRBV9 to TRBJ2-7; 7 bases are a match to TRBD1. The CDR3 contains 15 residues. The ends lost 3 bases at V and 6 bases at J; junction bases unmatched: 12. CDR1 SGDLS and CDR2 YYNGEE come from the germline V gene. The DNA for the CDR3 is TGTGCCAGCAGCGCTCCCCCCGGACAGGACAGCGAGCAGTACTTC. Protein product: CASSAPPGQDSEQYF. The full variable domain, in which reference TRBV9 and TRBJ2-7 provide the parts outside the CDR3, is DSGVTQTPKHLITATGQRVTLRCSPRSGDLSVYWYQQSLDQGLQFLIQYYNGEERAKGNILERFSAQQFPDLHSELNLSSLELGDSALYFCASSAPPGQDSEQYFGPGTRLTVT.

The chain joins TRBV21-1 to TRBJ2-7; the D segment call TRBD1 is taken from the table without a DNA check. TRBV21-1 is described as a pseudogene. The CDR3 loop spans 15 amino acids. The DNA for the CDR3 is TGTGCCAGCAGCAAATTAACTGGGCCATCCTACGAGCAGTACTTC. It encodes CASSKLTGPSYEQYF.

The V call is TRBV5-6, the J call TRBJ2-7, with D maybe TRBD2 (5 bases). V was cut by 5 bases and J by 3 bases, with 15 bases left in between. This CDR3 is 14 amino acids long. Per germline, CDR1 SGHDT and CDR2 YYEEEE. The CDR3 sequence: CASRARELNYEQYF. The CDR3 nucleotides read TGTGCCAGCAGGGCCCGGGAATTAAACTACGAGCAGTACTTC.

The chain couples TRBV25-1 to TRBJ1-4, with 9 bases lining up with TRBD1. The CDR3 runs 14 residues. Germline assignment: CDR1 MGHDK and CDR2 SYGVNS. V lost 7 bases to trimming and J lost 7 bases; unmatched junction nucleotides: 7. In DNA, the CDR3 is TGTGCCAGCATTTCGGACAGGGGATCTGAAAAACTGTTTTTT. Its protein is CASISDRGSEKLFF. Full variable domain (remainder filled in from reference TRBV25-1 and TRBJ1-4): EADIYQTPRYLVIGTGKKITLECSQTMGHDKMYWYQQDPGMELHLIHYSYGVNSTEKGDLSSESTVSRIRTEHFPLTLESARPSHTSQYLCASISDRGSEKLFFGSGTQLSVL.

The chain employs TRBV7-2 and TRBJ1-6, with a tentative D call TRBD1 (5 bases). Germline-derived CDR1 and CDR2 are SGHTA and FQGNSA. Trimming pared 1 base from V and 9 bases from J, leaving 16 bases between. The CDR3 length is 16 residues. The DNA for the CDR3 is TGTGCCAGCAGCTTAGTCGGGGGGGTCGCTTCTTCACCCCTCCACTTT. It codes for CASSLVGGVASSPLHF.

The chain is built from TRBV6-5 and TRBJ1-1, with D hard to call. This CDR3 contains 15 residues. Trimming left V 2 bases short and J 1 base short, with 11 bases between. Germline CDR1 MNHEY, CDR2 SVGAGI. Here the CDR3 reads CASSYILRKNTEAFF. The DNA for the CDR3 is TGTGCCAGCAGTTACATTTTGCGGAAGAACACTGAAGCTTTCTTT.

The CDR3 region is CASSRATSGGGDTQYF. CDR3 sequence (DNA): TGTGCCAGCAGTCGGGCGACTAGCGGGGGAGGAGATACGCAGTATTTT. The chain employs TRBV11-3 and TRBJ2-3, with 12 bases identical to TRBD2. This CDR3 has 16 residues. The J segment lost 5 bases and the V segment lost 6 bases, leaving 9 bases of the junction unmatched. CDR1 and CDR2 (germline): SGHNT, YENEEA.

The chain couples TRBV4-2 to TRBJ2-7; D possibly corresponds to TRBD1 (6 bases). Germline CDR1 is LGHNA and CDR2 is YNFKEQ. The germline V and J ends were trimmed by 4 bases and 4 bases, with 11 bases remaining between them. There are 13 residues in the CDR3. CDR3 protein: CASSRTDNYEQYF. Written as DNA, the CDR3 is TGTGCCAGCAGCCGGACAGACAATTACGAGCAGTACTTC.

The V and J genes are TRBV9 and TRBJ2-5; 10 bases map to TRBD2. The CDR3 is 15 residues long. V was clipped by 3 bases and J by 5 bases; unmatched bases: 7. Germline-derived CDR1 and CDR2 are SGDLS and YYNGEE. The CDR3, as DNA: TGTGCCAGCAGCGCAGCTAGCGGGAGTCTGGAGACCCAGTACTTC. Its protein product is CASSAASGSLETQYF.

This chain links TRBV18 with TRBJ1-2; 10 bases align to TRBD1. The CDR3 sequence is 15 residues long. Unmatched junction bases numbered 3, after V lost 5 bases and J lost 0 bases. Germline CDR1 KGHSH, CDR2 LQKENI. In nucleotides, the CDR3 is TGTGCCAGCTCAACAGGGACAGGGGCTAACTATGGCTACACCTTC. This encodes CASSTGTGANYGYTF.